Following are 6 T cell receptor beta chains from one sample sequenced in a study of human T cells and chemical hapten exposure. TCRdb processed the RACE reads anew with MiXCR; each CDR3 protein has one entry. The sample lists 90,000 to 110,000 distinct CDR3 sequences; less than 10% were seen once. Documented time point: patch test 2, 6 weeks after DPC sensitization. Treatment here: therapeutic diphenylcyclopropenone sensitization with weekly scalp DPC. The starting material was whole blood, obtained in connection with sensitization to the hapten diphenylcyclopropenone (DPC). The receptors come from a woman between 40 and 50 years old with alopecia areata. Some clones in this sample may be carry-over from other donors' samples.

The chain employs TRBV7-2 and TRBJ1-4; perhaps TRBD1 as D (5 bases). The germline CDR1 and CDR2 sequences are SGHTA and FQGNSA. The CDR3 is 16 amino acids. V lost 5 bases and J lost 8, with 21 bases in between. The CDR3 DNA reads as TGTGCCAGCAGCCCAACCCTAGGGACTCCGAAGGAAAAACTGTTTTTT. Translation gives CASSPTLGTPKEKLFF.

This chain links TRBV4-3 with TRBJ2-7; D unclear. The CDR3 contains 16 residues. V was trimmed by 0 bases and J by 3 bases, leaving 15 bases between them. The germline V gene encodes CDR1 LGHNA and CDR2 YSLEER. The CDR3 DNA sequence: TGCGCCAGCAGCCAAGATAGAACAATTTTTCTCTACGAGCAGTACTTC. Translated: CASSQDRTIFLYEQYF.

DNA for the CDR3: TGTGCCATCAGTGAGTCACAGGGGGCCTATGGCTACACCTTC. It translates to CAISESQGAYGYTF. The gene calls are TRBV10-3 and TRBJ1-2, with 9 bases that match TRBD1. V lost 0 bases to trimming and J lost 4 bases; unmatched junction nucleotides: 0. The CDR3 length is 14 residues. Germline V gene sequence: CDR1 ENHRY, CDR2 SYGVKD.

Only a few counts were recorded for this clonotype. The chain carries TRBV6-5 and TRBJ2-1, with D maybe TRBD2 (5 bases). Germline CDR1 reads MNHEY; CDR2 reads SVGAGI. Between the trimmed V and J ends, which lost 0 bases and 2 bases, there was a span of 8 bases. The CDR3 consists of 15 residues. The CDR3 DNA sequence: TGTGCCAGCAGTTACTCGAGCGGAGCCTACAATGAGCAGTTCTTC. This gives the protein CASSYSSGAYNEQFF.

V gene TRBV7-2 combines with J gene TRBJ1-1, with 7 bases that match TRBD1. This CDR3 is built from 14 residues. Trimming removed 3 bases from V and 0 bases from J; junction bases left unmatched: 1. Germline-derived CDR1 and CDR2 are SGHTA and FQGNSA. The CDR3 nucleotides read TGTGCCAGCAGCTTTGGGACAGTGAACACTGAAGCTTTCTTT. This sequence encodes CASSFGTVNTEAFF. The entire variable domain, with the rest obtained from reference TRBV7-2 and TRBJ1-1, is as follows: GAGVSQSPSNKVTEKGKDVELRCDPISGHTALYWYRQSLGQGLEFLIYFQGNSAPDKSGLPSDRFSAERTGGSVSTLTIQRTQQEDSAVYLCASSFGTVNTEAFFGQGTRLTVV.

This clonotype was recorded many times. The CDR3 bases are TGCGCCAGCAGCCAAGCTAGCGGGGGATCCTACGAGCAGTACTTC. This codes for CASSQASGGSYEQYF. The chain links TRBV4-3 to TRBJ2-7; TRBD2 agrees at 10 bases. The CDR3 spans 15 residues. V was clipped by 1 base and J by 1 base; unmatched bases: 1. The V gene's germline CDR1 is LGHNA and CDR2 YSLEER.